The clone carrying this TCR beta chain was seen more than once but under ten times. Its matching antigen is unknown. TCR beta CDR3 sequences were amplified from RNA transcripts. A set of HTBI primers served as the primers for a first-round RT-PCR of the TCR CDR3. Via MiXCR, TCRdb re-called the multiplex PCR reads, giving one row per CDR3 protein. The sample contains over 650,000 distinct CDR3 sequences, approximately 42% of which appear only once. The record originates from a study of T cells in Graves' hyperthyroidism and ophthalmopathy. Study outcomes and limitations: Ophthalmopathy was model-predicted a median around 6.1 months pre-onset. Among clonotypes expanded in thyroid above 0.001, most were also found in blood. A model of 13 V-J pairs discriminated ophthalmopathy from stable hyperthyroidism.

A patient was excluded if there was uncontrolled infection, other autoimmune disease, pregnancy or lactation. In germline, CDR1 is DFQATT, CDR2 SNEGSKA (reference sequence). The CDR3 runs to 14 residues. Between the trimmed V and J ends, which lost 4 bases and 10 bases, there was a span of 17 bases. The sequence came from an adult man with Graves' disease, either hyperthyroidism or ophthalmopathy (not recorded which). Material for sequencing was peripheral blood or thyroid tissue (not recorded which). The V gene is TRBV20-1, the J gene TRBJ1-6, with TRBD1 as a possible D gene (5 bases). The CDR3 loop is CSATDGGYGSPLHF. In DNA form, the CDR3 reads TGCAGTGCTACAGACGGGGGTTATGGGTCACCCCTCCACTTT.